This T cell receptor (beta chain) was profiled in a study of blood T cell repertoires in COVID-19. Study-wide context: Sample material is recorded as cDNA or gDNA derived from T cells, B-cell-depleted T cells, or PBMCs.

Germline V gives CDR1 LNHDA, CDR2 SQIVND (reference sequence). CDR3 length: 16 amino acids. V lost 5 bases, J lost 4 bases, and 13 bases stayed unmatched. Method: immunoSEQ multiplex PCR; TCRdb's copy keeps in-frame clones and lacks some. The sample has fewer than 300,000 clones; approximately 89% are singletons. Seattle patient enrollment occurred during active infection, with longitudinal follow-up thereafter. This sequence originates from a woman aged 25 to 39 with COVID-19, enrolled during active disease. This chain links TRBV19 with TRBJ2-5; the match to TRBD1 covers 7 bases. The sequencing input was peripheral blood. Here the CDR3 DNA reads TGTGCCAGTAGTCGGACCCGGGACAGTCAGGGAGAGACCCAGTACTTC. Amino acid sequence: CASSRTRDSQGETQYF.